The rows below give T cell receptor beta chains drawn from one sample of a study of sequential checkpoint blockade in melanoma. Method: immunoSEQ multiplex PCR; TCRdb's copy keeps in-frame clones and lacks some. The sample lists 6,000 to 6,500 clones; roughly 57% were seen once. Sequencing was performed on CD8+ T cells sorted from blood (inferred from file names), taken from a patient given nivolumab and ipilimumab in sequence. These TCRs come from a human donor with melanoma. Each CDR3 is given with its conserved first and last residue. The D gene is left open where the match is weak. Clone size appears in some rows only: once, few, many, or a class for an expanded clone.

TRBJ2-1 TRBD1 TRBV6-5 few TGTGCCAGCAGCCGACAGGGCTCCTACAATGAGCAGTTCTTC CASSRQGSYNEQFF
TRBJ1-2 TRBD1 TRBV19 NA TGTGCCAGTAGTATAGATCTGGCGGACAGGGGCTATGGCTACACCTTC CASSIDLADRGYGYTF
TRBJ2-1 TRBD1 TRBV28 few TGTGCCAGCAGTTTATGGGTAAAGGCAGGCGACAGGGCCTACAATGAGCAGTTCTTC CASSLWVKAGDRAYNEQFF
TRBJ1-2 NA TRBV7-8 NA TGTGCCAGCAGCTTAGGGGGCACGGATGGCTACACCTTC CASSLGGTDGYTF
TRBJ2-5 NA TRBV28 few TGTGCCAGCAGGGGAGACAGGACCGGTTTCCCCCGGGAGACCCAGTACTTC CASRGDRTGFPRETQYF
TRBJ2-5 NA TRBV18 NA TGTGCCAGCTCACTTCTGACTAGTCAAAAGGAGACCCAGTACTTC CASSLLTSQKETQYF
TRBJ2-3 NA TRBV7-2 NA TGTGCCAGCAGCTTAACCAGTTTTAGCACAGATACGCAGTATTTT CASSLTSFSTDTQYF
TRBJ2-1 TRBD2 TRBV2 NA TGTGCCAGCGGGCTAGCGGGATCTATATACAATGAGCAGTTCTTC CASGLAGSIYNEQFF
TRBJ2-1 TRBD2 TRBV2 few TGTGCCAGCAGTGTAACAGTCGCTAGCGGAAACAATGAGCAGTTCTTC CASSVTVASGNNEQFF
TRBJ2-7 TRBD1 TRBV27 NA TGTGCCAGCAGTTTCGGGACAGTCTACGAGCAGTACTTC CASSFGTVYEQYF
TRBJ2-7 NA TRBV27 NA TGTGCTGGCAGATTGGGTGCGGGGCAGCCCTACGAGCAGTACTTC CAGRLGAGQPYEQYF
TRBJ1-6 NA TRBV6-5 few TGTGCCAGCACTTTGGGCCTCTCCGGTAATTCACCCCTCCACTTT CASTLGLSGNSPLHF
TRBJ1-2 NA TRBV6-5 NA TGTGCCAGCAGTTACTCCGGGGATAACTATGGCTACACCTTC CASSYSGDNYGYTF
TRBJ1-1 NA TRBV6-5 NA TGTGCCAGCAGTTACTCGGTGAGGGGGACTGAAGCTTTCTTT CASSYSVRGTEAFF
TRBJ1-5 NA TRBV27 once TGTGCCAGCAGTTTATTGGGAGTTAAGCCCCAGCATTTT CASSLLGVKPQHF
TRBJ2-2 NA TRBV10-3 NA TGTGCCATCAGTGAGATTTTATGGGACTCCGATTTTGGCGGGGAGCTGTTTTTT CAISEILWDSDFGGELFF
TRBJ2-1 TRBD1 TRBV2 NA TGTGCCCGTCGGGACAGGGGGTCCAATGAGCAGTTCTTC CARRDRGSNEQFF
TRBJ2-5 NA TRBV11-2 NA TGTGCCAGCAGCCCCCGGAGGACCCAGTACTTC CASSPRRTQYF
TRBJ1-2 NA TRBV4-1 NA TGCGCCAGCAGACAGGGTCTGGGCTACACCTTC CASRQGLGYTF
TRBJ2-7 TRBD2 TRBV7-9 NA TGTGCCAGCAGCTTAGCAGCCAGCGGGGGGCCGTTCTACGAGCAGTACTTC CASSLAASGGPFYEQYF
TRBJ2-7 TRBD2 TRBV4-3 few TGCGCCAGCAGCCAGATTCTAGCGGGGGGGCAGTACGAGCAGTACTTC CASSQILAGGQYEQYF
TRBJ2-7 NA TRBV6-5 NA TGTGCCAGCAGCACCCTAAGAGGGTACGAGCAGTACTTC CASSTLRGYEQYF